Below are 26 T cell receptor beta chains sequenced from a single sample in a study of cytomegalovirus exposure and HLA in healthy donors. The repertoire was sequenced with immunoSEQ multiplex PCR; TCRdb's copy has only in-frame clones and lacks some. The table has 150,000 to 200,000 clones, 86% seen once. Sequencing used PBMCs. The receptor source for this set is a woman aged 18-29 years in good health and CMV-seronegative.

The chain is built from TRBV6-1 and TRBJ2-7; D uncertain. Germline V gene data show CDR1 as MNHNS and CDR2 as SASEGT. Trimming removed 7 bases at V and 5 bases at J, with 15 bases between. The CDR3 spans 13 residues. The CDR3 region has the DNA TGTGCCAGCATCAAAGAGGCGGTTAACGAGCAGTACTTC. Amino acid sequence: CASIKEAVNEQYF.

The rearrangement links TRBV5-1 to TRBJ2-5, with 12 bases aligning to TRBD2. V shed 4 bases and J 4 bases; nucleotides not matched to a gene: 5. The CDR3 sequence is 15 residues long. CDR1 is SGHRS, CDR2 YFSETQ, per germline. CDR3 nucleotides: TGCGCCAGCAGCCCTAGCGGGGGGGCCGGAGAGACCCAGTACTTC. Its protein is CASSPSGGAGETQYF.

The chain links TRBV9 to TRBJ1-2; D is perhaps TRBD1 (6 bases). This CDR3 spans 13 amino acids. The V end was cut by 3 bases, the J end by 12 bases, with 18 bases between. CDR1 and CDR2 (germline): SGDLS, YYNGEE. The CDR3 DNA reads TGTGCCAGCAGCGAGCCCCGGGGGGGGCGGCACACCTTC. Translating it yields CASSEPRGGRHTF. Full variable domain (rest looked up from reference TRBV9 and TRBJ1-2): DSGVTQTPKHLITATGQRVTLRCSPRSGDLSVYWYQQSLDQGLQFLIQYYNGEERAKGNILERFSAQQFPDLHSELNLSSLELGDSALYFCASSEPRGGRHTFGSGTRLTVV.

The chain combines TRBV13 with TRBJ2-1, with TRBD2 identical over 7 bases. V lost 5 bases to trimming and J lost 6 bases; unmatched junction nucleotides: 7. The germline gives CDR1 PRHDT, CDR2 FYEKMQ (reference sequence). CDR3 length equals 14 residues. CDR3 in DNA: TGTGCCAGCAGCCTCCAGGGAGGGATCAATGAGCAGTTCTTC. It is translated as CASSLQGGINEQFF.

This clone was detected a few times. V gene TRBV6-6 combines with J gene TRBJ1-2; 9 bases match TRBD1. This CDR3 region has 13 residues. Germline CDR1 and CDR2: MNHNY and SVGAGI (reference sequence). V gave up 8 bases and J gave up 7 bases; unmatched junction bases: 8. CDR3 protein: CASATQGAFGYTF. The CDR3 nucleotides read TGTGCCAGCGCCACACAGGGGGCGTTTGGCTACACCTTC.

CDR3 in DNA: TGTGCCAGCGGAGACTTTCCTCGAAGCACTGAAGCTTTCTTT. This sequence encodes CASGDFPRSTEAFF. The rearrangement uses TRBV7-2 and TRBJ1-1; D uncertain. The length of the CDR3 is 14 residues. Germline loops: CDR1 SGHTA, CDR2 FQGNSA. The germline V and J ends were trimmed by 8 bases and 4 bases, with 17 bases remaining between them.

The rearrangement links TRBV5-1 to TRBJ1-2; D is possibly TRBD1 (6 bases). The CDR3 is 15 residues long. Deletions cut 0 bases from V and 4 bases from J, with 13 bases between. CDR1 is SGHRS, CDR2 YFSETQ, per germline. CDR3 in amino acids: CASSLGSGGTYGYTF. The CDR3 bases are TGCGCCAGCAGCTTGGGTTCGGGGGGCACCTATGGCTACACCTTC.

The V and J genes are TRBV5-1 and TRBJ2-3; 8 bases fit TRBD2. The germline gives CDR1 SGHRS, CDR2 YFSETQ. V shed 4 bases and J 6 bases; nucleotides not matched to a gene: 13. This CDR3 has 16 residues. The CDR3 sequence: CASSLSGSGRVDTQYF. The CDR3 DNA reads TGCGCCAGCAGCCTCAGCGGGAGCGGAAGGGTGGATACGCAGTATTTT.

This clone occurred a few times. The chain has TRBV5-1 and TRBJ1-2; 7 bases are shared with TRBD1. V lost 1 base to trimming and J lost 3 bases; unmatched junction nucleotides: 3. The CDR3 is 14 residues long. The germline V gene encodes CDR1 SGHRS and CDR2 YFSETQ. CDR3 DNA sequence: TGCGCCAGCAGCTTGAAACAGGGGCACTATGGCTACACCTTC. This gives the protein CASSLKQGHYGYTF.

The chain couples TRBV27 to TRBJ1-6; D is perhaps TRBD1 (6 bases). Trimming removed 3 bases from V and 3 bases from J, with 15 bases in between. The CDR3 totals 17 residues. Germline CDR1 is MNHEY and CDR2 is SMNVEV (reference sequence). The CDR3 loop reads CASSFITGRYYNSPLHF. In DNA form, the CDR3 reads TGTGCCAGCAGTTTCATTACAGGGCGCTACTATAATTCACCCCTCCACTTT.

This chain links TRBV5-6 with TRBJ1-3; D call uncertain. From germline, CDR1 is SGHDT and CDR2 YYEEEE. V shed 0 bases and J shed 8 bases, with 12 bases lying between them. This CDR3 has 14 residues. This CDR3 is CASSLGPPSDTIYF. The DNA of the CDR3 is TGTGCCAGCAGCTTGGGGCCCCCCAGCGACACCATATATTTT.

The chain uses TRBV11-2 and TRBJ2-7, with a tentative D call TRBD1 (6 bases). The V and J ends lost 3 bases and 3 bases respectively, with 12 bases between them. CDR3 length: 14 amino acids. Germline V CDR1 and CDR2: SGHAT, FQNNGV. CDR3 sequence reads: CASSLETGLYEQYF. The CDR3, as DNA: TGTGCCAGCAGCTTGGAGACAGGCCTCTACGAGCAGTACTTC. The whole variable domain, remainder taken from reference TRBV11-2 and TRBJ2-7, is EAGVAQSPRYKIIEKRQSVAFWCNPISGHATLYWYQQILGQGPKLLIQFQNNGVVDDSQLPKDRFSAERLKGVDSTLKIQPAKLEDSAVYLCASSLETGLYEQYFGPGTRLTVT.

This clone was found a few times. This chain uses TRBV11-2 with TRBJ1-2; TRBD1 matches 7 bases. The CDR3 sequence is 14 residues long. The V gene end was trimmed by 8 bases and the J gene end by 7 bases; junction bases not matched to a gene: 13. Per the germline V gene, CDR1 is SGHAT and CDR2 is FQNNGV. CDR3 residues: CASAQGRQGSGYTF. CDR3 sequence (DNA): TGTGCCAGCGCCCAAGGCCGACAGGGAAGTGGCTACACCTTC.

CDR3 sequence: CASSGVLFDEQFF. As DNA, the CDR3 is TGTGCCAGCAGCGGAGTCCTGTTCGATGAGCAGTTCTTC. The rearrangement uses TRBV7-9 and TRBJ2-1; D gene ambiguous. Trimming stripped 5 bases from V and 8 bases from J, with 13 bases between. The CDR3 totals 13 residues. Looked up from germline, CDR1 is SEHNR and CDR2 is FQNEAQ (reference sequence).

V usage is TRBV11-2 and J usage is TRBJ2-7, with 7 positions matching TRBD2. CDR3 length: 13 amino acids. Germline lookup yields CDR1 SGHAT and CDR2 FQNNGV. V dropped 1 base and J dropped 6; count of bases not matched to a gene: 3. The CDR3 DNA follows: TGTGCCAGCAGCTTAGCTGGCGGGGGCGAGCAGTACTTC. Protein product: CASSLAGGGEQYF. Full variable domain (rest looked up from reference TRBV11-2 and TRBJ2-7): EAGVAQSPRYKIIEKRQSVAFWCNPISGHATLYWYQQILGQGPKLLIQFQNNGVVDDSQLPKDRFSAERLKGVDSTLKIQPAKLEDSAVYLCASSLAGGGEQYFGPGTRLTVT.

The chain links TRBV6-1 to TRBJ1-3; no definite D call. The CDR3 spans 14 residues. Trimming took 4 bases from V and 0 from J, leaving 7 bases between them. Germline assignment: CDR1 MNHNS and CDR2 SASEGT. CDR3 loop: CASSAGSSGNTIYF. The DNA of the CDR3 is TGTGCCAGCAGTGCGGGGAGCTCTGGAAACACCATATATTTT.

This clone was seen a single time. The rearrangement uses TRBV12-5 and TRBJ2-1; D is perhaps TRBD1 (6 bases). The CDR3 totals 14 residues. In germline, CDR1 is LGHNT, CDR2 FRNRAP. V dropped 7 bases and J dropped 3 bases, with 13 bases sitting between them. The CDR3 DNA is TGTGCTAGTGCCGCACAGGGACACTACAATGAGCAGTTCTTC. It encodes CASAAQGHYNEQFF.

The J gene is TRBJ1-5, the V gene TRBV4-1, with D hard to call. Trimming pared 0 bases from V and 2 bases from J, leaving 8 bases between. Germline V CDR1 and CDR2: MGHRA, YSYEKL. CDR3 size: 15 residues. As DNA, the CDR3 is TGCGCCAGCAGCCAAGATACGAGAGGCAATCAGCCCCAGCATTTT. It translates to CASSQDTRGNQPQHF.

This chain connects TRBV4-1 to TRBJ2-5; D unresolved. The ends were cut back, 1 base at V and 1 base at J, with 13 bases in the middle. The CDR3 spans 16 residues. Germline V gene sequence: CDR1 MGHRA, CDR2 YSYEKL. CDR3 coding DNA: TGCGCCAGCAGCCAAGCACCCTATATAGTCCAAGAGACCCAGTACTTC. This gives the protein CASSQAPYIVQETQYF.

This clone has just one count. The chain employs TRBV5-1 and TRBJ2-7; 7 bases match TRBD2. The length of the CDR3 is 14 residues. V lost 1 base and J lost 1; bases outside the gene matches: 2. Germline V CDR1 and CDR2: SGHRS, YFSETQ. In DNA form, the CDR3 reads TGCGCCAGCAGCTTGCAGGGAGGGTCCTACGAGCAGTACTTC. Translating it yields CASSLQGGSYEQYF.

This sequence joins TRBV7-9 and TRBJ2-1, with 13 bases fitting TRBD2. V shed 4 bases, J shed 8 bases, and the junction held 5 bases outside the gene matches. Per germline, CDR1 SEHNR and CDR2 FQNEAQ (reference sequence). The CDR3 consists of 15 residues. CDR3 sequence (DNA): TGTGCCAGCAGCTCCGGACTAGCGGGAGTCGATGAGCAGTTCTTC. This codes for CASSSGLAGVDEQFF.

The genes are TRBV10-1 and TRBJ2-2; 8 bases are a match to TRBD2. The ends lost 0 bases at V and 2 bases at J; junction bases unmatched: 2. This CDR3 has 16 residues. The germline V gene has CDR1 WNHNN and CDR2 SYGVQD (reference sequence). The CDR3 reads CASSESREGNTGELFF. The CDR3 DNA is TGCGCCAGCAGTGAGTCTCGGGAGGGAAACACCGGGGAGCTGTTTTTT.

This clone showed up just a few times. The rearrangement joins TRBV6-6 to TRBJ2-7; D not certain. V lost 0 bases and J lost 0, with 9 bases in between. The CDR3 has 15 amino acids. The germline gives CDR1 MNHNY, CDR2 SVGAGI (reference sequence). For the CDR3, the DNA is TGTGCCAGCAGTTACTCGAATCTAGACTCCTACGAGCAGTACTTC. Protein: CASSYSNLDSYEQYF.

The chain has TRBV5-1 and TRBJ2-3, with D possibly being TRBD2 (6 bases). V lost 2 bases, J lost 1 base, and 8 bases lay in between. This CDR3 is 14 amino acids long. Germline V lookup: CDR1 SGHRS, CDR2 YFSETQ. The CDR3 protein is CASSFWGGTDTQYF. DNA of the CDR3: TGCGCCAGCAGCTTCTGGGGGGGCACAGATACGCAGTATTTT. The full variable domain, with the rest looked up from reference TRBV5-1 and TRBJ2-3, is KAGVTQTPRYLIKTRGQQVTLSCSPISGHRSVSWYQQTPGQGLQFLFEYFSETQRNKGNFPGRFSGRQFSNSRSEMNVSTLELGDSALYLCASSFWGGTDTQYFGPGTRLTVL.

V usage is TRBV5-1 and J usage is TRBJ1-2; 8 bases match TRBD1. Germline CDR1 is SGHRS and CDR2 is YFSETQ. The CDR3 consists of 14 residues. The V segment lost 7 bases and the J segment 4 bases; nucleotides outside the gene matches: 9. The CDR3 bases are TGCGCCAGCGGACAGGGCAATCGTGTCTATGGCTACACCTTC. The encoded protein is CASGQGNRVYGYTF.

The rearrangement uses TRBV27 and TRBJ1-1, with TRBD1 matching 9 bases. Per the germline V gene, CDR1 is MNHEY and CDR2 is SMNVEV (reference sequence). CDR3 length equals 17 residues. J was trimmed by 1 base and V by 8 bases; bases with no gene match: 14. CDR3 protein: CASRKLVGQGTNTEAFF. The CDR3 DNA sequence: TGTGCCAGCCGCAAGCTTGTGGGACAGGGAACGAACACTGAAGCTTTCTTT.